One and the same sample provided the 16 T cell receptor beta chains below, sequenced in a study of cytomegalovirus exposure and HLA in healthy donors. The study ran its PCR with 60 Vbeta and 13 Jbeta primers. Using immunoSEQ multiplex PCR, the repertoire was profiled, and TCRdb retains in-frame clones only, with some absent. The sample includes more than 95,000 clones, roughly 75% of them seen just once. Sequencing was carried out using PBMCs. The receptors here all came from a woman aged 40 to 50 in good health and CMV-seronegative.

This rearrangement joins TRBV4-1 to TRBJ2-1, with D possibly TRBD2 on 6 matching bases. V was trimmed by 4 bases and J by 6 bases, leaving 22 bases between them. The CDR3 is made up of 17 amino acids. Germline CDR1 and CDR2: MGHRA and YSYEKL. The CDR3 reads CASSLRRGGEGPNEQFF. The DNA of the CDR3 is TGCGCCAGCAGCCTCCGCCGGGGAGGAGAGGGGCCCAATGAGCAGTTCTTC.

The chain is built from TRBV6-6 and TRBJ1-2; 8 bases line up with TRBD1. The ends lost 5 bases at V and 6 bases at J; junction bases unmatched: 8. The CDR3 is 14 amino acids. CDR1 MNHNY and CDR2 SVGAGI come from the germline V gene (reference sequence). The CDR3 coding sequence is TGTGCCAGCAGTCCCCAGACAGGGGCAGATGGCTACACCTTC. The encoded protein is CASSPQTGADGYTF.

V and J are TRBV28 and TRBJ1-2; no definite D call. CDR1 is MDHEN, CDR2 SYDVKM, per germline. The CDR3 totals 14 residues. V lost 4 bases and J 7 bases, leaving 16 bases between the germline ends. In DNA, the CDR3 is TGTGCCAGCAGTTCCTTTGTAAAGTCTAGTGGCTACACCTTC. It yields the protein CASSSFVKSSGYTF.

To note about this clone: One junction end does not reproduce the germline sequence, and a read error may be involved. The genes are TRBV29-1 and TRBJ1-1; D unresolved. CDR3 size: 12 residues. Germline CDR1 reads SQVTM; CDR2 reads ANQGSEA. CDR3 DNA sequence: TGCAGCGTTGAGGAGGGAAACACTGAAGTTTTCTTT. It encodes CSVEEGNTEVFF.

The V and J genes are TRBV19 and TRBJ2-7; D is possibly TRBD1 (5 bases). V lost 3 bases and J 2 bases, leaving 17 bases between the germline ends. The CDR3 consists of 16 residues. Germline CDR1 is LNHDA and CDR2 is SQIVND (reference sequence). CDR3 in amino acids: CASSISSGPSPYEQYF. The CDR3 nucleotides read TGTGCCAGTAGTATCTCATCAGGGCCGTCCCCCTACGAGCAGTACTTC.

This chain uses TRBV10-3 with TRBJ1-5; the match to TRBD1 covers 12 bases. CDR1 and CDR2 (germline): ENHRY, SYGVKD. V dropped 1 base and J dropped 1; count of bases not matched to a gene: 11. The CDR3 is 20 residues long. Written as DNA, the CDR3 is TGTGCCATCAGTGAGTATAGCGGGACAGGGGGCTCCCTAAGCAATCAGCCCCAGCATTTT. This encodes CAISEYSGTGGSLSNQPQHF.

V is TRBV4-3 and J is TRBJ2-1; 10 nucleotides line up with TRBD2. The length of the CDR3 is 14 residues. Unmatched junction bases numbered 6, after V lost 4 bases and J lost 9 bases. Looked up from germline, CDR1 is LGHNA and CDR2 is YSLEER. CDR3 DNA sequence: TGCGCCAGCAGCCGGGCTAGCGGGAGCACTGAGCAGTTCTTC. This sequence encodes CASSRASGSTEQFF.

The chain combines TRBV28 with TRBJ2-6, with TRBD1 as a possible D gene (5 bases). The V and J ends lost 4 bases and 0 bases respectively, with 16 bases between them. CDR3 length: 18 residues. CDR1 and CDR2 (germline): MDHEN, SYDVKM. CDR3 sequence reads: CASSWGRIFLSGANVLTF. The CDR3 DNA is TGTGCCAGCAGTTGGGGCCGGATATTCCTCTCTGGGGCCAACGTCCTGACTTTC.

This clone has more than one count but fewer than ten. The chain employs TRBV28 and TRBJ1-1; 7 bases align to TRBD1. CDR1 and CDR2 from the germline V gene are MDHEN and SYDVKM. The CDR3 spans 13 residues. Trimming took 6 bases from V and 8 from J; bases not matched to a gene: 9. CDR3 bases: TGTGCCAGCAGGACTGGACAGGCCGGCGAAGCTTTCTTT. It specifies CASRTGQAGEAFF.

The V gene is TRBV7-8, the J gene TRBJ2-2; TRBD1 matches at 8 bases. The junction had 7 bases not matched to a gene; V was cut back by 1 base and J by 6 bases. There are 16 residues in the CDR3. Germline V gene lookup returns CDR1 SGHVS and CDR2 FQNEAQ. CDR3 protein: CASSLEPQGASGELFF. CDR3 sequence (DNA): TGTGCCAGCAGCTTAGAACCCCAGGGGGCATCCGGGGAGCTGTTTTTT.

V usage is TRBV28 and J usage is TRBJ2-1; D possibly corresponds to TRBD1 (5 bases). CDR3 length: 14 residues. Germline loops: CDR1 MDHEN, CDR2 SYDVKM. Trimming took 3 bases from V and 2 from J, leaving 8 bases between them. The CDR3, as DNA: TGTGCCAGCAGTTTTAGGGGTCCCTACAATGAGCAGTTCTTC. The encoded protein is CASSFRGPYNEQFF.

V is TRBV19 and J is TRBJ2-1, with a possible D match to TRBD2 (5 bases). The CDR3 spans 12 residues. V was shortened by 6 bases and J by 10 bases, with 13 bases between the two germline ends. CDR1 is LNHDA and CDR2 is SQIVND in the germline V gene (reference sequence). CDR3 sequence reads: CASSQSGREQFF. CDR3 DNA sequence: TGTGCCAGTAGCCAAAGCGGCAGGGAGCAGTTCTTC.

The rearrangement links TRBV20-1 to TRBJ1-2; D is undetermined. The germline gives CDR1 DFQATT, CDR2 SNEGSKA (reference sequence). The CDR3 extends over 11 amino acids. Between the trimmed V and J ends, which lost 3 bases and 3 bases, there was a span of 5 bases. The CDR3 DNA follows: TGCAGTGCTAGCCCCGACTATGGCTACACCTTC. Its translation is CSASPDYGYTF.

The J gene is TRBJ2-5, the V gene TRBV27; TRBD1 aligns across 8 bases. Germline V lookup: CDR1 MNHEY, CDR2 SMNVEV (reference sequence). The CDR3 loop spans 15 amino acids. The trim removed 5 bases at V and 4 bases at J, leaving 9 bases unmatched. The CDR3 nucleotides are TGTGCCAGCAGTGTCCAGGGGGCTAGGGGAGAGACCCAGTACTTC. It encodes CASSVQGARGETQYF.

The CDR3 protein is CASSQVFGLDYNEQFF. As DNA, the CDR3 is TGCGCCAGCAGCCAAGTATTTGGACTTGACTACAATGAGCAGTTCTTC. This chain uses TRBV4-3 with TRBJ2-1, with D possibly matching TRBD2 (5 bases). The germline CDR1 and CDR2 sequences are LGHNA and YSLEER. The CDR3 runs to 16 residues. V was shortened by 1 base and J by 3 bases, with 13 bases between the two germline ends.

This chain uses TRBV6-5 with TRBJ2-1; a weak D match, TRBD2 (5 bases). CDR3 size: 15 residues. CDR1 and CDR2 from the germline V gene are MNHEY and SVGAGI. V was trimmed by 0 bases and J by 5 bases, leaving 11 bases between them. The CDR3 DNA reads TGTGCCAGCAGTTACTCGATCGGGGAAAACAATGAGCAGTTCTTC. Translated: CASSYSIGENNEQFF.